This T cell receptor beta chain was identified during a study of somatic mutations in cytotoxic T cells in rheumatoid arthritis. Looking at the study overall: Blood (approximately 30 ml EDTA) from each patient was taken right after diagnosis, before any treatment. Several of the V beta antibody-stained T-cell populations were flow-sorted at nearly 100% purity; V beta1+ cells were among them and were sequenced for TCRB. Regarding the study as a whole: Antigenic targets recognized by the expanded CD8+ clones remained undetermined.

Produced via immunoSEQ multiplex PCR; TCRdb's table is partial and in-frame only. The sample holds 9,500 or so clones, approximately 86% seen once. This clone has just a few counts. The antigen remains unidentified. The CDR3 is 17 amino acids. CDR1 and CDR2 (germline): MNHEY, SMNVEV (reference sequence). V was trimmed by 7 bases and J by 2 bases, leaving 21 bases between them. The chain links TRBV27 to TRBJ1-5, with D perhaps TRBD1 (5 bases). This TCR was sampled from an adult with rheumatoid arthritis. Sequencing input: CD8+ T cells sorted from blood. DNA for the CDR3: TGTGCCAGCACCACGATGGAGGGGACGGAAGGCAATCAGCCCCAGCATTTT. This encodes CASTTMEGTEGNQPQHF.